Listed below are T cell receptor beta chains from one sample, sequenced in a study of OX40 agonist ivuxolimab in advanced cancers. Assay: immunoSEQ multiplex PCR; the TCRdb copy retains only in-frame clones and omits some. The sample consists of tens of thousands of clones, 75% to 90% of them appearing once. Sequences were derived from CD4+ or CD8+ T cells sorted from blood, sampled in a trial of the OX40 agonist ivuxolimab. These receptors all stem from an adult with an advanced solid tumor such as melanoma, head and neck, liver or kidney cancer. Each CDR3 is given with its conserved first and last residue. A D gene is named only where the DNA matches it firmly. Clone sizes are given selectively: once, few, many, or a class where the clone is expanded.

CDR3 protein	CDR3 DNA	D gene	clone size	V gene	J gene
CASSRGQGPSEQYF	TGCGCCAGCAGCCGCGGACAGGGCCCCTCCGAGCAGTACTTC	TRBD1	NA	TRBV5-1	TRBJ2-7
CASSIAGGGTNTGELFF	TGTGCCAGTAGTATTGCCGGCGGGGGAACGAACACCGGGGAGCTGTTTTTT	TRBD2	NA	TRBV19	TRBJ2-2
CASSSSGSTQYF	TGTGCCAGCAGCTCATCCGGATCTACGCAGTATTTT	NA	NA	TRBV7-2	TRBJ2-3
CASSGTSNQPQHF	TGTGCCAGCAGTGGGACCAGCAATCAGCCCCAGCATTTT	NA	NA	TRBV6-1	TRBJ1-5
CSVEDSGGDIQYF	TGCAGCGTTGAAGATAGCGGGGGGGACATTCAGTACTTC	TRBD2	NA	TRBV29-1	TRBJ2-4
CASSLTGGSYNEQFF	TGCGCCAGCAGCTTGACAGGGGGCTCCTACAATGAGCAGTTCTTC	TRBD1	NA	TRBV5-1	TRBJ2-1
CASSYGRNTEAFF	TGCGCCAGCAGCTACGGTAGGAACACTGAAGCTTTCTTT	NA	NA	TRBV5-1	TRBJ1-1
CASEPGQGTYEQYF	TGTGCCAGCGAACCGGGACAGGGGACCTACGAGCAGTACTTC	TRBD1	NA	TRBV7-3	TRBJ2-7
CASSLRDNEKLFF	TGTGCCAGCAGCTTAAGGGACAATGAAAAACTGTTTTTT	NA	NA	TRBV7-9	TRBJ1-4
CSVVRPPQETQYF	TGCAGCGTTGTTAGGCCACCACAAGAGACCCAGTACTTC	NA	NA	TRBV29-1	TRBJ2-5
CASSSPSAGQGNYGYTF	TGTGCCAGCAGTTCCCCTTCCGCGGGACAGGGTAACTATGGCTACACCTTC	TRBD1	NA	TRBV28	TRBJ1-2
CASSQGGGAWVFSYNEQFF	TGTGCCAGCAGCCAAGGCGGGGGGGCCTGGGTCTTCTCCTACAATGAGCAGTTCTTC	TRBD2	NA	TRBV4-2	TRBJ2-1
CAWRETDREQYF	TGTGCCTGGAGAGAAACCGATCGGGAGCAGTATTTT	NA	NA	TRBV30	TRBJ2-3
CASRLANSPLHF	TGTGCCAGCAGATTAGCCAATTCACCCCTCCACTTT	NA	NA	TRBV28	TRBJ1-6
CASSDRRYEVTTNEKLFF	TGTGCCAGTAGCGACCGACGATATGAGGTTACGACTAATGAAAAACTGTTTTTT	NA	NA	TRBV19	TRBJ1-4
CASSVDHNQPQHF	TGTGCCAGCAGCGTAGACCACAATCAGCCCCAGCATTTT	NA	NA	TRBV9	TRBJ1-5
CAWSAGVATNEKLFF	TGTGCCTGGAGTGCCGGGGTGGCAACTAATGAAAAACTGTTTTTT	NA	NA	TRBV30	TRBJ1-4
CASSWAVTNGYTF	TGTGCCAGTTCTTGGGCAGTCACGAATGGCTACACCTTC	NA	few	TRBV19	TRBJ1-2
CASSLYSPRTWVGEQYF	TGCGCCAGCAGCTTGTATAGCCCGAGGACGTGGGTCGGGGAGCAGTACTTC	NA	NA	TRBV5-1	TRBJ2-7
CASSSGAGSNQPQHF	TGTGCCAGCAGTTCTGGGGCGGGTAGCAATCAGCCCCAGCATTTT	NA	NA	TRBV27	TRBJ1-5
CASSASTGGYTF	TGTGCCAGCAGCGCCTCGACAGGCGGCTACACCTTC	NA	NA	TRBV7-2	TRBJ1-2
CASSFRQGAGGGYTF	TGTGCCAGCAGCTTCCGACAGGGGGCGGGAGGTGGCTACACCTTC	TRBD1	NA	TRBV9	TRBJ1-2
CASSYIGTQYF	TGTGCCAGCAGCTACATTGGGACCCAGTACTTC	NA	NA	TRBV28	TRBJ2-5
CASSRSTTGQYF	TGTGCCAGCAGCCGTTCGACCACCGGCCAGTACTTC	NA	NA	TRBV11-2	TRBJ2-5
CASSYPAGKNIQYF	TGTGCCAGCAGTTACCCGGCTGGCAAAAACATTCAGTACTTC	NA	NA	TRBV6-6	TRBJ2-4
CASSIDLAGVNTEAFF	TGTGCCAGTAGTATAGATCTGGCAGGAGTGAACACTGAAGCTTTCTTT	NA	NA	TRBV19	TRBJ1-1
CASSSLSATNEKLFF	TGTGCCAGCTCATCCTTGAGCGCAACTAATGAAAAACTGTTTTTT	NA	once	TRBV18	TRBJ1-4
CASRALSGTAKNQPQHF	TGTGCCAGCAGGGCTCTAAGCGGGACGGCTAAAAATCAGCCCCAGCATTTT	NA	NA	TRBV28	TRBJ1-5
CASSLLSGVHYEQYF	TGTGCCAGCAGTTTACTGTCAGGGGTTCATTACGAGCAGTACTTC	NA	once	TRBV28	TRBJ2-7
CASSSPGLSSYEQYF	TGTGCCAGCAGTAGTCCAGGACTGAGCTCCTACGAGCAGTACTTC	NA	NA	TRBV6-6	TRBJ2-7
CASSFSVGTYFTGELFF	TGTGCCAGCAGCTTCAGTGTCGGGACGTATTTCACCGGGGAGCTGTTTTTT	NA	NA	TRBV11-3	TRBJ2-2
CASSSRGGPSTDTQYF	TGTGCCAGCAGCAGCCGCGGGGGCCCTAGCACAGATACGCAGTATTTT	NA	NA	TRBV9	TRBJ2-3
CAWRAGGANVLTF	TGTGCCTGGAGAGCAGGTGGAGCCAACGTCCTGACTTTC	NA	NA	TRBV30	TRBJ2-6
CASSLFIPGQGNSPLHF	TGTGCCAGCAGTTTATTCATACCGGGACAGGGGAATTCACCCCTCCACTTT	TRBD1	NA	TRBV27	TRBJ1-6
CASSLIPRQKTNEKLFF	TGCGCCAGCAGCCTCATTCCGAGACAGAAAACTAATGAAAAACTGTTTTTT	NA	NA	TRBV4-1	TRBJ1-4
CASSVGTGHPTDTQYF	TGTGCCAGCAGCGTAGGGACAGGGCACCCCACAGATACGCAGTATTTT	TRBD1	once	TRBV9	TRBJ2-3
CASSTLRQGLGDTQYF	TGTGCCAGTAGTACTCTTCGACAGGGGTTAGGAGATACGCAGTATTTT	TRBD1	NA	TRBV19	TRBJ2-3